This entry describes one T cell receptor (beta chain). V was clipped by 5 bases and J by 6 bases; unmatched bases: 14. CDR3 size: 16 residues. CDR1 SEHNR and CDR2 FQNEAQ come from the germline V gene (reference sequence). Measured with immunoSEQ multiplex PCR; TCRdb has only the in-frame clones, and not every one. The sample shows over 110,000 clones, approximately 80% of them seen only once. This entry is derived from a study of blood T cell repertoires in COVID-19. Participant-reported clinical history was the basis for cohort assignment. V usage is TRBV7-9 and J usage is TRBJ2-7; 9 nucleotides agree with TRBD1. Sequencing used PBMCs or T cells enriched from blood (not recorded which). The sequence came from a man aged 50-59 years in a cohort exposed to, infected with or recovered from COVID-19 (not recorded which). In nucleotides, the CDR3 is TGTGCCAGCAGCCCTTCGTCGGACAGGGGTGCGGGCGAGCAGTACTTC. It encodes CASSPSSDRGAGEQYF.